A single sample gave rise to the 15 T cell receptor beta chains below, sequenced in a study of control samples from healthy donors and cancer patients. Method: immunoSEQ multiplex PCR; TCRdb's copy keeps in-frame clones and lacks some. The repertoire holds 100,000 to 150,000 clones, with around 90% as singletons. The sample comprised blood. The receptors here all came from a young man in good health.

This clone was picked up one time. V and J are TRBV5-4 and TRBJ2-2, with 8 bases matching TRBD2. The CDR3 extends over 14 amino acids. Germline trimming cut 5 bases from V and 4 bases from J; bases unmatched to any gene: 4. The germline V gene encodes CDR1 SGHNT and CDR2 YYREEE (reference sequence). The CDR3 is CASSRGLGTGELFF. CDR3 nucleotide sequence: TGTGCCAGCAGTCGGGGACTAGGCACCGGGGAGCTGTTTTTT.

Comment on this clone: Other nucleotide sequences in the sample specify the same CDR3. The chain combines TRBV6-5 with TRBJ1-1, with 7 bases that match TRBD1. V dropped 6 bases and J dropped 5; count of bases not matched to a gene: 0. CDR3 length: 11 amino acids. Germline-derived CDR1 and CDR2 are MNHEY and SVGAGI. The CDR3 nucleotides are TGTGCCAGCAGCAGGGGGACTGAAGCTTTCTTT. This gives the protein CASSRGTEAFF.

V usage is TRBV9 and J usage is TRBJ2-5; TRBD2 agrees at 9 bases. The trim removed 0 bases at V and 1 base at J, leaving 1 base unmatched. The CDR3 contains 15 residues. Looked up from germline, CDR1 is SGDLS and CDR2 is YYNGEE. CDR3 in DNA: TGTGCCAGCAGCGTAGGCGGGGGGGCCCAAGAGACCCAGTACTTC. Translated: CASSVGGGAQETQYF.

This clone was seen a few times. The chain carries TRBV19 and TRBJ2-3; the match to TRBD2 covers 8 bases. The CDR3 runs 15 residues. Germline CDR1 is LNHDA and CDR2 is SQIVND (reference sequence). Unmatched junction bases numbered 13, after V lost 4 bases and J lost 10 bases. CDR3 in amino acids: CASSTNYGGGRSQYF. Here the CDR3 DNA reads TGTGCCAGTAGTACGAATTACGGGGGGGGACGCTCGCAGTATTTT.

This chain uses TRBV4-1 with TRBJ1-4; no reliable D call. Trimming stripped 1 base from V and 8 bases from J, with 8 bases between. The germline CDR1 and CDR2 sequences are MGHRA and YSYEKL. The CDR3 consists of 13 residues. This chain's CDR3 is CASSQVKIEKLFF. The CDR3 coding sequence is TGCGCCAGCAGCCAAGTAAAGATCGAAAAACTGTTTTTT.

This chain uses TRBV15 with TRBJ2-1, with 10 nucleotides matching TRBD1. V was pared by 0 bases and J by 6 bases, with 8 bases of the junction left unmatched. In germline, CDR1 is LNHNV, CDR2 YYDKDF (reference sequence). The CDR3 loop spans 17 amino acids. CDR3 in amino acids: CATSRDPPGQGTNEQFF. The DNA for the CDR3 is TGTGCCACCAGCAGAGACCCGCCGGGACAGGGGACCAATGAGCAGTTCTTC.

The chain is built from TRBV7-3 and TRBJ2-3; 9 nucleotides line up with TRBD2. The CDR3 sequence is 16 residues long. Per germline, CDR1 SGHTA and CDR2 FQGTGA. The V and J ends lost 1 base and 6 bases, in that order; junction bases with no gene match: 8. The CDR3 bases are TGTGCCAGCAGCTTAAGTGGCGCGGGGGGGCAGGATACGCAGTATTTT. Protein product: CASSLSGAGGQDTQYF.

The chain uses TRBV7-9 and TRBJ2-5, with D possibly being TRBD2 (5 bases). There are 11 residues in the CDR3. The V end was cut by 6 bases, the J end by 3 bases, with 5 bases between. CDR1 and CDR2 from the germline V gene are SEHNR and FQNEAQ (reference sequence). The CDR3 sequence is CASRREETQYF. CDR3 coding DNA: TGTGCCAGCAGGAGGGAAGAGACCCAGTACTTC.

The rearrangement uses TRBV27 and TRBJ2-5; unclear D gene. With 6 bases removed from V and 1 base from J, the gap between germline ends came to 9 bases. This CDR3 has 13 amino acids. Germline CDR1 MNHEY, CDR2 SMNVEV (reference sequence). CDR3 coding DNA: TGTGCCAGCAGGAGACGCTTCCAAGAGACCCAGTACTTC. Translating gives CASRRRFQETQYF.

This chain connects TRBV25-1 to TRBJ1-5; maybe TRBD1 (6 bases). Germline V CDR1 and CDR2: MGHDK, SYGVNS. The V end lost 2 bases, the J end lost 0 bases, and 8 bases lay between the germline ends. CDR3 length: 15 amino acids. The CDR3 DNA is TGTGCCAGCAGTGAAGGGGGCTATAGCAATCAGCCCCAGCATTTT. Encoded protein: CASSEGGYSNQPQHF. The entire variable domain, with the rest obtained from reference TRBV25-1 and TRBJ1-5, is as follows: EADIYQTPRYLVIGTGKKITLECSQTMGHDKMYWYQQDPGMELHLIHYSYGVNSTEKGDLSSESTVSRIRTEHFPLTLESARPSHTSQYLCASSEGGYSNQPQHFGDGTRLSIL.

This clone was seen only once. The chain recombines TRBV6-1 with TRBJ2-1; D is undetermined. The V gene's germline CDR1 is MNHNS and CDR2 SASEGT. V lost 0 bases and J lost 2, with 8 bases in between. The CDR3 is 15 amino acids. The CDR3 sequence: CASSEALGPYNEQFF. In DNA form, the CDR3 reads TGTGCCAGCAGTGAAGCGCTGGGCCCCTACAATGAGCAGTTCTTC.

The chain carries TRBV16 and TRBJ1-1; 9 bases agree with TRBD1. V gave up 3 bases and J gave up 10 bases; unmatched junction bases: 9. Germline CDR1 and CDR2: KGHSY and FQNENV. The CDR3 totals 14 residues. The CDR3, as DNA: TGTGCCAGCAGCCAGAGGGACAGGGTGAGCGCAGCTTTCTTT. As protein: CASSQRDRVSAAFF. Full variable domain (outside the CDR3, taken from reference TRBV16 and TRBJ1-1): GEEVAQTPKHLVRGEGQKAKLYCAPIKGHSYVFWYQQVLKNEFKFLISFQNENVFDETGMPKERFSAKCLPNSPCSLEIQATKLEDSAVYFCASSQRDRVSAAFFGQGTRLTVV.

The chain links TRBV4-1 to TRBJ2-3; TRBD2 agrees at 10 bases. The CDR3 runs to 17 residues. Germline V gene data show CDR1 as MGHRA and CDR2 as YSYEKL. Unmatched junction bases numbered 7, after V lost 0 bases and J lost 4 bases. The chain's CDR3 is CASSQDMSGGASDTQYF. DNA of the CDR3: TGCGCCAGCAGCCAAGATATGAGCGGGGGGGCATCAGATACGCAGTATTTT.

The genes are TRBV30 and TRBJ2-7, with D possibly being TRBD1 (6 bases). The V and J ends lost 0 bases and 2 bases respectively, with 14 bases between them. This CDR3 has 15 residues. The germline CDR1 and CDR2 sequences are GTSNPN and SVGIG (reference sequence). CDR3 DNA sequence: TGTGCCTGGAGTGTACTGTCCAGGGGAGCCTACGAGCAGTACTTC. It yields the protein CAWSVLSRGAYEQYF.

The chain carries TRBV19 and TRBJ1-6; D is unresolved. Per germline, CDR1 LNHDA and CDR2 SQIVND (reference sequence). The ends were cut back, 9 bases at V and 9 bases at J, with 24 bases in the middle. This CDR3 has 16 residues. The CDR3 sequence is CASTGRVATGSSPLHF. Written as DNA, the CDR3 is TGTGCCAGCACCGGTAGGGTGGCCACCGGTAGTTCACCCCTCCACTTT. Supplemented by reference TRBV19 and TRBJ1-6, the full variable domain reads DGGITQSPKYLFRKEGQNVTLSCEQNLNHDAMYWYRQDPGQGLRLIYYSQIVNDFQKGDIAEGYSVSREKKESFPLTVTSAQKNPTAFYLCASTGRVATGSSPLHFGNGTRLTVT.